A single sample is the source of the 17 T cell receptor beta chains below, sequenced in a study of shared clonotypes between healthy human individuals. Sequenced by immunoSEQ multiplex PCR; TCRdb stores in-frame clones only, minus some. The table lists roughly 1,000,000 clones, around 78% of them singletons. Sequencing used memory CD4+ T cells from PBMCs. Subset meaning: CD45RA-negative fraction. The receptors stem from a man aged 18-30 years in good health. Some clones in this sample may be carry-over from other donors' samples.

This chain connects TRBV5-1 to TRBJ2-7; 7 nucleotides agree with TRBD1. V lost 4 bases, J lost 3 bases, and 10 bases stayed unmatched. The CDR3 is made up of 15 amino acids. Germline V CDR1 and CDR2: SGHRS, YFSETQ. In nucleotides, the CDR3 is TGCGCCAGCAGCGCGGACGACAGGGCTGGCTACGAGCAGTACTTC. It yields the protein CASSADDRAGYEQYF. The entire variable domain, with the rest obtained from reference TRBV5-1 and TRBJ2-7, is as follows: KAGVTQTPRYLIKTRGQQVTLSCSPISGHRSVSWYQQTPGQGLQFLFEYFSETQRNKGNFPGRFSGRQFSNSRSEMNVSTLELGDSALYLCASSADDRAGYEQYFGPGTRLTVT.

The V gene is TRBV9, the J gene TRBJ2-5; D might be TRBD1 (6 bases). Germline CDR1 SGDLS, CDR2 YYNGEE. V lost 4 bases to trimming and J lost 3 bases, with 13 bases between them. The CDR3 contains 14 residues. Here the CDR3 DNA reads TGTGCCAGCAGCCCTCTTTACAGGGAAGAGACCCAGTACTTC. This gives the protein CASSPLYREETQYF.

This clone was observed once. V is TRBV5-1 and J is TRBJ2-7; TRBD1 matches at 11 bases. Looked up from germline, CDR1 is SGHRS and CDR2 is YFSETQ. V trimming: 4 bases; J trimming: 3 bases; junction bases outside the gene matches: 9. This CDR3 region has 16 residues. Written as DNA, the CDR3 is TGCGCCAGCAGCAAGGGTGGGACAGGGGGTAACTACGAGCAGTACTTC. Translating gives CASSKGGTGGNYEQYF.

The CDR3 protein is CAISKTGGSYEQYF. In nucleotides, the CDR3 is TGTGCCATCAGTAAGACAGGGGGGTCCTACGAGCAGTACTTC. The chain has TRBV10-3 and TRBJ2-7, with 9 bases identical to TRBD1. Germline CDR1 ENHRY, CDR2 SYGVKD. The CDR3 contains 14 residues. J gave up 1 base and V 5 bases, and 3 bases lay outside the gene matches.

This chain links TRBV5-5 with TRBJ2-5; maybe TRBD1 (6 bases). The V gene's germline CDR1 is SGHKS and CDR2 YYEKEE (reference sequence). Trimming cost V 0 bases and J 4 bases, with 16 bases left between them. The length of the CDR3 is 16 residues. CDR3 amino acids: CASSLGGLFRGETQYF. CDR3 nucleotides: TGTGCCAGCAGCTTGGGGGGTTTATTCAGGGGAGAGACCCAGTACTTC.

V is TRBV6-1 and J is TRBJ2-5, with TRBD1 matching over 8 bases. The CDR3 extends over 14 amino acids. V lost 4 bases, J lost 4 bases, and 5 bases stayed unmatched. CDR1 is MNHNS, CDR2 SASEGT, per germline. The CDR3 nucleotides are TGTGCCAGCAGTGTAAGGACAGGGATAGAGACCCAGTACTTC. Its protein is CASSVRTGIETQYF.

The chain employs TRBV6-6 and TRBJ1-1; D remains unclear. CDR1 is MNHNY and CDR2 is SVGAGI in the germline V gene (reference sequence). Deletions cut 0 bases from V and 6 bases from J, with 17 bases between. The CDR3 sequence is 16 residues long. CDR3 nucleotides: TGTGCCAGCAGTTACTCGAACGGGGTCGGCGGCTCTGAAGCTTTCTTT. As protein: CASSYSNGVGGSEAFF.

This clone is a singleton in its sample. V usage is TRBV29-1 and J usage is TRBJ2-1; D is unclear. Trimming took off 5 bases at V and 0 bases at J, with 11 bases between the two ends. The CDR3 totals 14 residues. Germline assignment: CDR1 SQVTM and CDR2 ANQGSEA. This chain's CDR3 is CSVWAQSSYNEQFF. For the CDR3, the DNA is TGCAGCGTTTGGGCCCAGAGCTCCTACAATGAGCAGTTCTTC.

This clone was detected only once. The CDR3 sequence: CASSVRGVYYEQYF. CDR3 nucleotides: TGTGCCAGCAGTGTGCGAGGGGTCTACTACGAGCAGTACTTC. The rearrangement links TRBV6-1 to TRBJ2-7; possibly TRBD1 or TRBD2 for D (5 bases each). The CDR3 has 14 residues. The V end lost 4 bases, the J end lost 3 bases, and 13 bases lay between the germline ends. Per the germline V gene, CDR1 is MNHNS and CDR2 is SASEGT.

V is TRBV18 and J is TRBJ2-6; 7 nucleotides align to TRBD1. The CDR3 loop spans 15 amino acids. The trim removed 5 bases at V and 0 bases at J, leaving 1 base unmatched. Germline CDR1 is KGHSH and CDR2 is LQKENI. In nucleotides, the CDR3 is TGTGCCAGCTCATCAGGGGGCTCTGGGGCCAACGTCCTGACTTTC. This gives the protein CASSSGGSGANVLTF.

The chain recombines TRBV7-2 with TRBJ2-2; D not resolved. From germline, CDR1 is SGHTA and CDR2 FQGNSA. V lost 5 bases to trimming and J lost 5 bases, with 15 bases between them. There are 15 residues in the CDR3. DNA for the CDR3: TGTGCCAGCAGCAAGGCCCCTGGGATGACCGGGGAGCTGTTTTTT. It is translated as CASSKAPGMTGELFF. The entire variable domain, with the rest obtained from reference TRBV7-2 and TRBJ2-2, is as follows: GAGVSQSPSNKVTEKGKDVELRCDPISGHTALYWYRQSLGQGLEFLIYFQGNSAPDKSGLPSDRFSAERTGGSVSTLTIQRTQQEDSAVYLCASSKAPGMTGELFFGEGSRLTVL.

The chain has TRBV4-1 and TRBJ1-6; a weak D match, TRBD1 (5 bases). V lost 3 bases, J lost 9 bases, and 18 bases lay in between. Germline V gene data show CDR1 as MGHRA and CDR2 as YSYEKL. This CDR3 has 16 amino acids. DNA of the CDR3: TGCGCCAGCAGCCAGGGGTCCGGGGGAGGGAGTTCACCCCTCCACTTT. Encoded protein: CASSQGSGGGSSPLHF.

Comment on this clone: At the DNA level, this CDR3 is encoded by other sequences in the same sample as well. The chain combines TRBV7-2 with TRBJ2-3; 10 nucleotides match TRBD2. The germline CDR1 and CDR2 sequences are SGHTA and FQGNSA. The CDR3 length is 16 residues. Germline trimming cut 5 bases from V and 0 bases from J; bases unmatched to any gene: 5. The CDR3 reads CASSPSGRRSTDTQYF. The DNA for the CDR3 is TGTGCCAGCAGCCCTAGCGGGAGAAGGAGCACAGATACGCAGTATTTT.

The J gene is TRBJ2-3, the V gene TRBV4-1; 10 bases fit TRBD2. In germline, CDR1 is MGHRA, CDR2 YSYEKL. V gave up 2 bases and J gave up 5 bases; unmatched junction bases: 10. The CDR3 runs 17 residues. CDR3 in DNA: TGCGCCAGCAGCCAATTAGGGCTAGCGGGAGTAGAAGATACGCAGTATTTT. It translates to CASSQLGLAGVEDTQYF.

Here the CDR3 reads CASSARQGGGGYTF. CDR3 DNA sequence: TGTGCCAGCAGCGCCAGACAGGGTGGGGGAGGCTACACCTTC. The chain is built from TRBV9 and TRBJ1-2; 7 bases line up with TRBD1. V lost 3 bases, J lost 8 bases, and 10 bases stayed unmatched. Germline V lookup: CDR1 SGDLS, CDR2 YYNGEE. The CDR3 is 14 residues long.

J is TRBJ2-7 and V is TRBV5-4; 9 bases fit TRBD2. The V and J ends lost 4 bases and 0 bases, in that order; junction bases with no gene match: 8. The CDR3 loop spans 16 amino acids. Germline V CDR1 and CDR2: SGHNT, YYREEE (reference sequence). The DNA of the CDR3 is TGTGCCAGCAGCCCCGGACTAGCGCAGAGCTCCTACGAGCAGTACTTC. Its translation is CASSPGLAQSSYEQYF.

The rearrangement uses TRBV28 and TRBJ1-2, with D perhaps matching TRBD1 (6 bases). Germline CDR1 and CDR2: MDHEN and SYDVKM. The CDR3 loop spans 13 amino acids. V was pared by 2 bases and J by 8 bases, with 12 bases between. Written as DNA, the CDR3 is TGTGCCAGCAGTTTACGGGGGGCTGCAGGCTACACCTTC. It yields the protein CASSLRGAAGYTF.